This is a list of T cell receptor beta chains from one sample in a study of identical twins. TCRdb re-analysed the 5' RACE reads in MiXCR, keeping a single row per CDR3 protein. The sample has over 600,000 distinct CDR3 sequences, 21% seen once. The same sample was also studied in work on T cells expressing NK-cell markers.

Material: PBMCs. The receptors were sampled from a woman under 30 in good health. Both conserved end residues are part of each CDR3. D genes are given only for firm matches. A clone size is listed for some rows: how often the clone was seen (once, few, many), or a class if it is expanded.

. TRBJ2-7 TRBV12-3/TRBV12-4 . CASGQPGTYEQYF TGTGCCAGCGGTCAACCCGGGACCTACGAGCAGTACTTC
few TRBJ2-1 TRBV5-5 TRBD2 CASRRNSGRPFDLFF TGTGCCAGCAGACGAAATAGCGGGAGGCCCTTCGACCTGTTCTTC
. TRBJ2-3 TRBV12-3/TRBV12-4 TRBD2 CASSSGLAGTTDTQYF TGTGCCAGCAGCTCGGGACTAGCGGGGACCACAGATACGCAGTATTTT
. TRBJ2-1 TRBV7-2 TRBD1 CASSLPGQGGDEQFF TGTGCCAGCAGTCTGCCGGGACAGGGAGGAGATGAGCAGTTCTTC
. TRBJ1-5 TRBV6-6 . CASSSQGPQHF TGTGCCAGCAGTTCCCAGGGACCCCAGCATTTT
. TRBJ2-5 TRBV7-8 TRBD2 CASSPGGFSGRSGETQYF TGTGCCAGCAGCCCAGGGGGTTTTAGCGGGAGGTCTGGAGAGACCCAGTACTTC
. TRBJ2-5 TRBV12-3/TRBV12-4 . CASSRPRETQYF TGTGCCAGCAGTCGTCCGAGGGAGACCCAGTACTTC
few TRBJ2-5 TRBV3-1 . CATSQGAARGGTQYF TGTGCCACCAGCCAGGGTGCGGCTAGAGGTGGGACCCAGTACTTC
few TRBJ2-1 TRBV6-1 . CASQLTGISDEQFF TGTGCCAGTCAACTTACAGGGATCAGCGATGAGCAGTTCTTC
. TRBJ2-2 TRBV7-9 . CASSFRGSGELFF TGTGCCAGCAGCTTCCGGGGATCCGGGGAGCTGTTTTTT
. TRBJ2-3 TRBV11-1 . CASSSHRSTGAQADTQYF TGTGCCAGCAGCTCCCACCGCTCGACGGGAGCCCAAGCGGATACGCAGTATTTT
many TRBJ2-3 TRBV29-1 . CSAHSGDTQYF TGCAGCGCCCACAGCGGGGATACGCAGTATTTT
. TRBJ2-1 TRBV5-1 TRBD2 CASSPTGGPGYEQFF TGCGCCAGCAGCCCAACGGGGGGGCCGGGGTATGAGCAGTTCTTC
. TRBJ2-1 TRBV5-1 TRBD2 CASSLAHPGLAGNNEQFF TGCGCCAGCAGCTTGGCCCATCCCGGACTAGCGGGGAACAATGAGCAGTTCTTC
. TRBJ1-1 TRBV6-2/TRBV6-3 TRBD1 CASSFPGTGALGGTEAFF TGTGCCAGCAGTTTCCCCGGGACAGGGGCGCTTGGAGGCACTGAAGCTTTCTTT
. TRBJ2-3 TRBV20-1 . CSANPAASTDTQYF TGCAGTGCTAACCCAGCGGCTAGCACAGATACGCAGTATTTT